This T cell receptor (beta chain) is from a study of shared clonotypes between healthy human individuals. Looking at the study overall: Donors were two women and a few men aged 18 to 49.

As regards this clone: Antigen unknown.

Study outcomes and limitations: It was the non-shared clonotypes that had lower generation probabilities than clonotypes shared by all four donors. Sampling was confined to blood; repertoires within tissues likely differ.

The method was immunoSEQ multiplex PCR; TCRdb's version includes in-frame clones alone and lacks a portion of them. Altogether 1.5 million to 1.9 million clones are present, 95% to 99% being singletons, with the ten largest covering roughly 0.45%. The germline V gene encodes CDR1 SNHLY and CDR2 FYNNEI. V was clipped by 5 bases and J by 3 bases, with 13 bases between them. This CDR3 has 14 residues. The chain combines TRBV2 with TRBJ2-5; D possibly corresponds to TRBD1 (7 bases). Input material: naive CD4+ T cells sorted from blood. Subset described: CD45RA+ positively selected. The TCR sequence derives from a man younger than 45 in good health. CDR3 in DNA: TGTGCCAGCAGTTACAGGGGCGGGGAAGAGACCCAGTACTTC. It codes for CASSYRGGEETQYF.